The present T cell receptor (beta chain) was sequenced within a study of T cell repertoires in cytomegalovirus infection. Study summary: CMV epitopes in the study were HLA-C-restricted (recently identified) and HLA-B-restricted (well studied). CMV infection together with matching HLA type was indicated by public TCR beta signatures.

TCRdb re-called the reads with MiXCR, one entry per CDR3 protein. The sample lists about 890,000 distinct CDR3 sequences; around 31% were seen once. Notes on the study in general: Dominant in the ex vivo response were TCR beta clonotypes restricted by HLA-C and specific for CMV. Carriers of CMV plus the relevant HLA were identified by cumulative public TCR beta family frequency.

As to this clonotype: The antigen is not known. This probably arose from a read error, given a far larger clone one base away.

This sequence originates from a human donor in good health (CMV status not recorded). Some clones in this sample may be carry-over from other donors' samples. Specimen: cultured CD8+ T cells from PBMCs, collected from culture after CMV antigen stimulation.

The CDR3 nucleotides read TGTGCCGGCAGCTTAGGTGGGGGAGCAGATACGCAGTATTTT. Its protein product is CAGSLGGGADTQYF. The rearrangement uses TRBV7-6 and TRBJ2-3; D may be TRBD1 or TRBD2 (5 bases each). Germline loops: CDR1 SGHVS, CDR2 FNYEAQ. The length of the CDR3 is 14 residues.